This T cell receptor (beta chain) was sequenced for a study of T cell repertoires in cytomegalovirus infection. Study-wide background: HLA-B-restricted CMV epitopes that are well studied were used alongside recently identified HLA-C-restricted ones. Public TCR beta signatures marked donors with CMV infection and the matching HLA. Study-level points and caveats: Within the response measured ex vivo, HLA-C-restricted CMV-specific TCR beta clonotypes were dominant.

The trim removed 5 bases at V and 5 bases at J, leaving 6 bases unmatched. The CDR3 loop spans 15 amino acids. The V gene's germline CDR1 is MNHEY and CDR2 SMNVEV (reference sequence). TCRdb redid the calling of the reads with MiXCR, one entry per CDR3 protein. The repertoire has roughly 180,000 distinct CDR3 sequences, approximately 21% of them found once; the top ten carry about 25%. This clonotype was observed a handful of times. Its specificity is unknown. This specimen consisted of CD8+ T cells from cultured PBMCs, obtained from culture after CMV antigen stimulation. This receptor was identified in a human donor in good health (CMV status not recorded). Some clones in this sample may be carry-over from other donors' samples. The gene calls are TRBV27 and TRBJ2-2, with 9 bases fitting TRBD2. CDR3 protein: CASSLAGRGTGELFF. The CDR3 bases are TGTGCCAGCAGTCTAGCGGGGCGAGGGACCGGGGAGCTGTTTTTT.